This T cell receptor beta chain was profiled in a study of vaccination effects on CD4 cells after COVID-19. Across the study: Cultivation was performed at about 1.8 million PBMC per well with 10 IU/ml IL-2 and around 10 ug/ml peptides added.

Generated by immunoSEQ multiplex PCR, the TCRdb table keeps only in-frame clones and is missing some. This table holds 60,000 to 80,000 clones, 74% found once. In the case of this clone: What it binds is unknown.

Subsequent to 10 days of culture, CD4+ T cells were isolated. Every participant took two doses of the BNT162b2 or mRNA-1273 vaccine. The authors replaced half the medium with IL-2 medium on days 3 and 7. After removal of 3 bases from V and 6 bases from J, the junction contained 3 bases not matched to a gene. The CDR3 consists of 15 residues. CDR1 and CDR2 from the germline V gene are SGHRS and YFSETQ. The material sequenced was CD4+ T cells from PBMCs cultured without peptide, taken after COVID-19 vaccination. The chain combines TRBV5-1 with TRBJ2-1; 13 positions match TRBD2. The TCR sequence derives from a human donor who received a COVID-19 vaccine. CDR3 in amino acids: CASSSGLAGANEQFF. The DNA of the CDR3 is TGCGCCAGCAGCTCAGGACTAGCGGGGGCCAATGAGCAGTTCTTC.